The next 26 T cell receptor beta chains were all read from a single sample in a study of shared clonotypes between healthy human individuals. Some clones are missing from TCRdb's copy, which holds only in-frame ones; the method was immunoSEQ multiplex PCR. This table holds approximately 650,000 clones, less than 97% found once. Naive CD8 cells lacked CD45RO and underwent positive selection for CCR7, leaving out terminally differentiated effector memory CD45RA+ cells. The source material was naive CD8+ T cells sorted from blood. The receptor source for this set is a woman under 40 in good health.

The chain carries TRBV2 and TRBJ1-1; possibly TRBD1 for D (6 bases). Germline CDR1 reads SNHLY; CDR2 reads FYNNEI. The CDR3 spans 14 residues. Deletions cut 3 bases from V and 3 bases from J, with 11 bases between. The CDR3 region is CASSERGGDTEAFF. The CDR3 DNA reads TGTGCCAGCAGTGAGAGGGGGGGCGACACTGAAGCTTTCTTT.

The chain has TRBV5-1 and TRBJ1-2; possibly TRBD1 for D (5 bases). The CDR3 has 14 residues. The V gene lost 5 bases and the J gene lost 5 bases, with 16 bases spanning the gap. Per germline, CDR1 SGHRS and CDR2 YFSETQ. The CDR3 protein is CASRGTPRSYGYTF. DNA for the CDR3: TGCGCCAGCAGGGGGACCCCGCGATCTTATGGCTACACCTTC.

This rearrangement joins TRBV19 to TRBJ2-5; TRBD2 agrees at 15 bases. Germline trimming cut 6 bases from V and 4 bases from J; bases unmatched to any gene: 3. Germline V lookup: CDR1 LNHDA, CDR2 SQIVND (reference sequence). This CDR3 is 15 amino acids long. CDR3 in amino acids: CASSPGLAGGETQYF. The CDR3 DNA is TGTGCCAGTAGCCCGGGACTAGCGGGAGGAGAGACCCAGTACTTC.

This chain links TRBV7-9 with TRBJ2-1, with D perhaps TRBD1 or TRBD2 (5 bases each). The V end was cut by 2 bases, the J end by 5 bases, with 13 bases between. The CDR3 consists of 15 residues. Germline V gene sequence: CDR1 SEHNR, CDR2 FQNEAQ (reference sequence). DNA for the CDR3: TGTGCCAGCAGCTTATTTGAGGGGCGGAACAATGAGCAGTTCTTC. Translation: CASSLFEGRNNEQFF.

The V call is TRBV25-1, the J call TRBJ2-1, with no clear D. The CDR3 sequence is 13 residues long. CDR1 and CDR2 (germline): MGHDK, SYGVNS. V was clipped by 5 bases and J by 7 bases, with 12 bases between them. CDR3 in DNA: TGTGCCAGCAGTACCGTATCGGAGAATGAGCAGTTCTTC. Amino acids: CASSTVSENEQFF. Full variable domain (missing parts from reference TRBV25-1 and TRBJ2-1): EADIYQTPRYLVIGTGKKITLECSQTMGHDKMYWYQQDPGMELHLIHYSYGVNSTEKGDLSSESTVSRIRTEHFPLTLESARPSHTSQYLCASSTVSENEQFFGPGTRLTVL.

This clone showed up just once. The chain links TRBV4-1 to TRBJ2-5; no definite D call. The CDR3 has 15 amino acids. Between the trimmed V and J ends, which lost 1 base and 4 bases, there was a span of 13 bases. Germline V gives CDR1 MGHRA, CDR2 YSYEKL. The CDR3 DNA is TGCGCCAGCAGCCAAGGCTTACAGTCCGGAGAGACCCAGTACTTC. Protein: CASSQGLQSGETQYF.

This chain links TRBV9 with TRBJ2-7, with 9 bases that match TRBD2. Germline V CDR1 and CDR2: SGDLS, YYNGEE. Trimming took 3 bases from V and 0 from J; bases not matched to a gene: 4. The CDR3 runs 15 residues. The CDR3 sequence is CASSAASGASYEQYF. CDR3 DNA: TGTGCCAGCAGCGCAGCTAGCGGGGCCTCCTACGAGCAGTACTTC.

This chain connects TRBV4-1 to TRBJ2-3, with a tentative D call TRBD2 (6 bases). CDR1 and CDR2 from the germline V gene are MGHRA and YSYEKL. The CDR3 length is 16 residues. Trimming pared 3 bases from V and 0 bases from J, leaving 13 bases between. For the CDR3, the DNA is TGCGCCAGCAGCCAGACGTTGGCGGGGAGCACAGATACGCAGTATTTT. Translation: CASSQTLAGSTDTQYF.

The chain has TRBV7-3 and TRBJ2-3; TRBD2 matches at 10 bases. Germline CDR1 reads SGHTA; CDR2 reads FQGTGA. CDR3 length equals 16 residues. The junction had 2 bases not matched to a gene; V was cut back by 0 bases and J by 2 bases. CDR3: CASSLTGLADTDTQYF. The CDR3, as DNA: TGTGCCAGCAGCTTAACCGGACTAGCGGACACAGATACGCAGTATTTT.

The chain links TRBV2 to TRBJ1-1; a weak D match, TRBD1 (5 bases). Trimming removed 6 bases at V and 0 bases at J, with 14 bases between. There are 15 residues in the CDR3. CDR1 and CDR2 (germline): SNHLY, FYNNEI. In nucleotides, the CDR3 is TGTGCCAGCAGCCCGACAGAAGTGGTGAACACTGAAGCTTTCTTT. It codes for CASSPTEVVNTEAFF.

The V call is TRBV21-1, the J call TRBJ1-5; TRBD1 was called by the table and not checked on the DNA. TRBV21-1 is reported as a pseudogene. This CDR3 has 15 residues. CDR3 sequence reads: CASSKDRGSNQPQHF. For the CDR3, the DNA is TGTGCCAGCAGCAAAGATAGGGGGAGCAATCAGCCCCAGCATTTT.

This chain links TRBV7-8 with TRBJ2-3; 10 bases agree with TRBD2. The CDR3 is 15 residues long. CDR1 and CDR2 from the germline V gene are SGHVS and FQNEAQ. V dropped 4 bases and J dropped 3; count of bases not matched to a gene: 4. The CDR3 loop reads CASSSGTSATDTQYF. The DNA for the CDR3 is TGTGCCAGCAGCTCCGGGACTAGCGCGACAGATACGCAGTATTTT.

A single count supports this clone. The V call is TRBV27, the J call TRBJ2-7; 12 nucleotides line up with TRBD2. The CDR3 spans 17 residues. The germline V gene encodes CDR1 MNHEY and CDR2 SMNVEV (reference sequence). After removal of 4 bases from V and 4 bases from J, the junction contained 11 bases not matched to a gene. The CDR3 nucleotides are TGTGCCAGCAGTTCCCGAAAACTAGCGGGAGGTCAGTACGAGCAGTACTTC. It yields the protein CASSSRKLAGGQYEQYF.

V and J are TRBV4-2 and TRBJ2-7; the D is unclear. This CDR3 contains 14 residues. CDR1 is LGHNA and CDR2 is YNFKEQ in the germline V gene. V was trimmed by 0 bases and J by 6 bases, leaving 12 bases between them. The CDR3 nucleotides read TGTGCCAGCAGCCAAGAATTCGGAGCTCGCGAGCAGTACTTC. This translates into CASSQEFGAREQYF.

The chain carries TRBV4-1 and TRBJ2-1; 9 positions match TRBD1. V shed 3 bases and J 7 bases; nucleotides not matched to a gene: 4. CDR1 is MGHRA and CDR2 is YSYEKL in the germline V gene. This CDR3 region has 14 residues. CDR3 sequence: CASSQRTGANEQFF. DNA for the CDR3: TGCGCCAGCAGCCAGAGGACAGGGGCTAATGAGCAGTTCTTC.

This rearrangement joins TRBV14 to TRBJ2-1; 7 positions agree with TRBD2. Trimming took 3 bases from V and 4 from J; bases not matched to a gene: 18. Per the germline V gene, CDR1 is SGHDN and CDR2 is FVKESK. This CDR3 is 19 amino acids long. CDR3 sequence (DNA): TGTGCCAGCAGCCACCTCAACGGGGGGAAAAAGAGGGATTACAATGAGCAGTTCTTC. Its translation: CASSHLNGGKKRDYNEQFF.

The genes are TRBV28 and TRBJ1-1, with a tentative D call TRBD1 (6 bases). The CDR3 consists of 15 residues. In germline, CDR1 is MDHEN, CDR2 SYDVKM. The germline V and J ends were trimmed by 5 bases and 4 bases, with 17 bases remaining between them. In nucleotides, the CDR3 is TGTGCCAGCAGTACGTACAGGGAAGGAGGCACTGAAGCTTTCTTT. Protein sequence: CASSTYREGGTEAFF.

The chain joins TRBV11-2 to TRBJ2-7; perhaps D is TRBD1 or TRBD2 (6 bases each). Trimming shortened V by 3 bases and J by 4 bases, and 16 bases separated the two germline ends. The CDR3 runs to 15 residues. The V gene's germline CDR1 is SGHAT and CDR2 FQNNGV. CDR3 amino acids: CASSLGGGAGYEQYF. DNA of the CDR3: TGTGCCAGCAGCTTGGGGGGCGGTGCAGGGTACGAGCAGTACTTC.

The chain uses TRBV27 and TRBJ1-5; D uncertain. Trimming pared 5 bases from V and 4 bases from J, leaving 9 bases between. The CDR3 length is 13 residues. CDR1 is MNHEY, CDR2 SMNVEV, per germline (reference sequence). Here the CDR3 DNA reads TGTGCCAGCAGTCCTATAGGGAATCAGCCCCAGCATTTT. Translating it yields CASSPIGNQPQHF.

This sequence joins TRBV5-6 and TRBJ2-5; no definite D call. V lost 0 bases and J 5 bases, leaving 14 bases between the germline ends. Germline values: CDR1 SGHDT, CDR2 YYEEEE. This CDR3 is built from 15 residues. CDR3 protein: CASSLGSVGWETQYF. The CDR3 coding sequence is TGTGCCAGCAGCTTGGGCTCAGTGGGCTGGGAGACCCAGTACTTC.

Comments on this clone: The sample carries other DNA sequences with the same CDR3. The chain employs TRBV19 and TRBJ2-7; D unclear. The CDR3 is 14 amino acids. With 1 base removed from V and 0 bases from J, the gap between germline ends came to 7 bases. Germline assignment: CDR1 LNHDA and CDR2 SQIVND (reference sequence). The DNA for the CDR3 is TGTGCCAGTAGTATAGTGGGCGCCTCCTACGAGCAGTACTTC. The encoded protein is CASSIVGASYEQYF.

The rearrangement links TRBV28 to TRBJ1-2, with a possible D match to TRBD1 (6 bases). Germline V CDR1 and CDR2: MDHEN, SYDVKM. This CDR3 region has 19 residues. V gave up 4 bases and J gave up 9 bases, with 33 bases separating them. CDR3: CASSSPLLDSPSRTLSYTF. The CDR3 DNA is TGTGCCAGCAGTTCTCCTCTCTTGGACAGCCCATCGAGAACCTTGAGCTACACCTTC.

This clone was seen a few times. The chain recombines TRBV2 with TRBJ1-1; D is uncertain. The CDR3 is 11 amino acids. V shed 4 bases and J shed 2 bases, with 2 bases lying between them. Germline V CDR1 and CDR2: SNHLY, FYNNEI. This chain's CDR3 is CASSVNTEAFF. The CDR3 nucleotides are TGTGCCAGCAGTGTTAACACTGAAGCTTTCTTT.

This clone was picked up one time. The rearrangement links TRBV9 to TRBJ2-5; D is ambiguous. The length of the CDR3 is 12 residues. Germline CDR1 is SGDLS and CDR2 is YYNGEE. V dropped 0 bases and J dropped 5 bases, with 5 bases sitting between them. This chain's CDR3 is CASSVGIETQYF. The CDR3 DNA follows: TGTGCCAGCAGCGTAGGGATTGAGACCCAGTACTTC.

CDR3 residues: CASSQMTGGSTEAFF. As DNA, the CDR3 is TGCGCCAGCAGCCAAATGACAGGGGGAAGTACTGAAGCTTTCTTT. The chain joins TRBV4-1 to TRBJ1-1; 9 nucleotides align to TRBD1. The CDR3 consists of 15 residues. Per the germline V gene, CDR1 is MGHRA and CDR2 is YSYEKL. V lost 2 bases to trimming and J lost 5 bases; unmatched junction nucleotides: 6.

This clone was seen only a few times. The chain uses TRBV4-1 and TRBJ2-7; no clear D. The germline V and J ends were trimmed by 5 bases and 0 bases, with 5 bases remaining between them. CDR3 size: 12 residues. The germline gives CDR1 MGHRA, CDR2 YSYEKL. Written as DNA, the CDR3 is TGCGCCAGCAGCGGCCCCTCCTACGAGCAGTACTTC. Residues: CASSGPSYEQYF.